Following are 10 T cell receptor beta chains from one sample sequenced in a study of control samples from healthy donors and cancer patients. Some clones are missing from TCRdb's copy, which holds only in-frame ones; the method was immunoSEQ multiplex PCR. The sample holds over 85,000 clones; 85% to 90% are singletons and the top ten take roughly 3.7%. The sample was PBMCs. The source is a woman in her sixties or seventies with lung cancer.

This chain connects TRBV6-5 to TRBJ2-4, with 9 bases matching TRBD1. This CDR3 has 16 amino acids. V shed 2 bases, J shed 3 bases, and the junction held 5 bases outside the gene matches. Germline CDR1 reads MNHEY; CDR2 reads SVGAGI. The CDR3 nucleotides are TGTGCCAGCAGTTACGGGACAGGGCTTTACAAAAACATTCAGTACTTC. This codes for CASSYGTGLYKNIQYF.

This chain joins TRBV4-3 and TRBJ2-5; 8 nucleotides agree with TRBD1. The CDR3 has 14 amino acids. Per the germline V gene, CDR1 is LGHNA and CDR2 is YSLEER. The V segment lost 4 bases and the J segment 2 bases; nucleotides outside the gene matches: 3. Here the CDR3 reads CASSPDRAQETQYF. CDR3 coding DNA: TGCGCCAGCAGCCCGGACAGGGCTCAAGAGACCCAGTACTTC.

The V call is TRBV18, the J call TRBJ1-5; 9 nucleotides line up with TRBD1. This CDR3 contains 18 residues. Germline loops: CDR1 KGHSH, CDR2 LQKENI. The V segment lost 2 bases and the J segment 2 bases; nucleotides outside the gene matches: 10. The CDR3 spells CASSPTPGTGFGNQPQHF. The CDR3, as DNA: TGTGCCAGCTCACCAACGCCCGGGACAGGGTTCGGCAATCAGCCCCAGCATTTT.

The chain links TRBV6-6 to TRBJ2-7; 11 nucleotides match TRBD2. Germline V gene lookup returns CDR1 MNHNY and CDR2 SVGAGI (reference sequence). With V trimmed by 2 bases and J by 4 bases, 4 bases remained unmatched. The CDR3 totals 15 residues. The CDR3 sequence is CASSYGTSGGYEQYF. Written as DNA, the CDR3 is TGTGCCAGCAGTTACGGAACTAGCGGGGGTTACGAGCAGTACTTC.

V gene TRBV18 combines with J gene TRBJ2-7; D tentatively fits TRBD1 or TRBD2 (5 bases each). CDR1 and CDR2 (germline): KGHSH, LQKENI. The V end was cut by 3 bases, the J end by 2 bases, with 23 bases between. CDR3 length: 18 residues. The DNA for the CDR3 is TGTGCCAGCTCACCGGGACCCAGGGTTGATATGGGAACCTACGAGCAGTACTTC. It specifies CASSPGPRVDMGTYEQYF.

The chain joins TRBV28 to TRBJ1-1; D uncertain. V was shortened by 2 bases and J by 2 bases, with 6 bases between the two germline ends. The germline CDR1 and CDR2 sequences are MDHEN and SYDVKM. This CDR3 is 13 amino acids long. The CDR3 here is CASSLDTNTEAFF. The CDR3 coding sequence is TGTGCCAGCAGTTTAGACACAAACACTGAAGCTTTCTTT.

In this sample, this clone turned up a few times. The chain links TRBV19 to TRBJ1-2; D gene uncertain. Trimming stripped 7 bases from V and 3 bases from J, with 21 bases between. The CDR3 loop spans 16 amino acids. Germline-derived CDR1 and CDR2 are LNHDA and SQIVND (reference sequence). The CDR3 nucleotides are TGTGCCAGTATACGCGCGGGTGGTCAGACACACTATGGCTACACCTTC. This codes for CASIRAGGQTHYGYTF.

The chain links TRBV11-2 to TRBJ1-2; no clear D gene. The germline V gene has CDR1 SGHAT and CDR2 FQNNGV. V dropped 5 bases and J dropped 6 bases, with 7 bases sitting between them. There are 11 residues in the CDR3. CDR3 sequence (DNA): TGTGCCAGCAGCCCCTCTCATGGCTACACCTTC. Its protein product is CASSPSHGYTF. Full variable domain (missing parts from reference TRBV11-2 and TRBJ1-2): EAGVAQSPRYKIIEKRQSVAFWCNPISGHATLYWYQQILGQGPKLLIQFQNNGVVDDSQLPKDRFSAERLKGVDSTLKIQPAKLEDSAVYLCASSPSHGYTFGSGTRLTVV.

The chain joins TRBV6-1 to TRBJ1-1; D not certain. The V end lost 3 bases, the J end lost 0 bases, and 11 bases lay between the germline ends. This CDR3 region has 15 residues. Germline V gene lookup returns CDR1 MNHNS and CDR2 SASEGT. CDR3: CASSDGSPMNTEAFF. The CDR3 DNA is TGTGCCAGCAGTGATGGTAGTCCGATGAACACTGAAGCTTTCTTT.

The rearrangement joins TRBV15 to TRBJ2-1, with no clear D. The CDR3 covers 12 residues. Germline lookup yields CDR1 LNHNV and CDR2 YYDKDF (reference sequence). The V gene lost 3 bases and the J gene lost 9 bases, with 9 bases spanning the gap. The CDR3 loop reads CATSRELGEQFF. CDR3 DNA sequence: TGTGCCACCAGCAGGGAACTGGGTGAGCAGTTCTTC.